This T cell receptor beta chain was observed in a study of regulatory dendritic cells for organ transplantation (TCRdb year 2017). A note on the overall study: Monocytes were cultured with vitamin D3 on days 0 and 4 and with IL-10 on day 4 to generate regulatory dendritic cells. To evaluate the response of the DCs to a potent maturation-inducing agent, LPS was added to DC cultures on day 6. Sorted naive and memory CD4+ and CD8+ T cells had their TCRbeta repertoires sequenced both before and after allostimulation with either regulatory or mature dendritic cells.

General findings and caveats noted by the study authors: In both subjects, allostimulation led to expansion of memory CD8+ clones, though the expansion induced by regulatory dendritic cells appeared to be more limited than that induced by mature dendritic cells. Repertoires were highly diverse in naive CD4+ and CD8+ T cells, less diverse in memory cells, and most oligoclonal in memory CD8+ cells. Of the resting subsets, the one holding the most alloreactive TCR clonotypes was memory CD8+ T cells. Only a couple of subjects were sequenced, and the authors noted considerable between-individual heterogeneity in the alloreactive memory CD8+ T cell pool.

The TCRbeta CDR3 regions were amplified in a multiplexed two-step PCR with Vbeta-specific forward primers and Jbeta-specific reverse primers. Through the immunoSEQ service, TCRbeta libraries were sequenced on an Illumina instrument. On the study's bioinformatics: IMGT annotation was used to assign V, D and J genes, and synthetic CDR3 analogues were used to correct counts for multiplex PCR bias. The immunoSEQ Analyzer calculated repertoire clonality as one minus the normalized Shannon entropy. Fisher's exact test with Benjamini-Hochberg false discovery rate control was used to define clonal expansion, with two-tailed P<0.01. TCRdb carries this immuneACCESS record with in-frame sequences only. Its versions omit some clonotypes, under half of them owing to an unresolved V gene in the studies checked, with the rest unexplained. Clonal size and the V and J genes are those of that table, whereas D and trimming came from the DNA. This sample has approximately 12,000 clones in its table, and roughly 86% of those were observed once. The top ten clones comprise about 0.24% of the sample.

Spanning cysteine to phenylalanine, the CDR3 consists of 15 amino acids. CDR3 DNA is the only sequence kept; it has 45 bases, read in frame from the first base. CDR1 SNHLY and CDR2 FYNNEI were looked up in the germline V gene. The germline ends are 14 bases apart after V is trimmed by 7 bases and J by 0 bases. For this clone: This clone's antigen is unknown. Base qualities are not recorded, but no much larger clone differs from it by a single base.

Sorted T cell subsets were CFSE-labeled and co-cultured for under 6 days with allogeneic regulatory or mature dendritic cells at a 1:10 DC:T ratio. FACS was used to sort CD4+ or CD8+ cells into naive T cells (CD45RA+) and memory T cells (CD45RO+). The T cells used for TCR sequencing were obtained from two healthy control subjects. The Qiagen DNeasy Blood & Tissue Kit was used to extract genomic DNA. Sequencing was done on a sample of naive CD8+ T cells from blood cultured with regulatory dendritic cells. The sample's cell subset or site, from its label and the paper: CD45RA+ naive T cells. The rearrangement joined TRBV2 to TRBJ2-3; the D gene is perhaps TRBD2, on 5 matching bases. The source of this sequence is a human donor in good health. The DNA sequence is given as TGTGCCAGCAACCACGAGGGCTCTAGCACAGATACGCAGTATTTT. The encoded protein is CASNHEGSSTDTQYF.